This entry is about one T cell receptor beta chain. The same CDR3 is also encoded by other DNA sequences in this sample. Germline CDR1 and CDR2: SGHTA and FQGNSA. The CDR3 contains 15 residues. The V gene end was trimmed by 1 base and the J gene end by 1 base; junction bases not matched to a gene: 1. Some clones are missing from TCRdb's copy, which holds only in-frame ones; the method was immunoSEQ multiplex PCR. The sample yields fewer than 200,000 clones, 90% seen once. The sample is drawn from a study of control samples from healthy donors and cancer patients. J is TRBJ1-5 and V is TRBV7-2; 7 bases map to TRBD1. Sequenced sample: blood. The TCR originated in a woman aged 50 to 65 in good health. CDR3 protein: CASSLEQGSNQPQHF. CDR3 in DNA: TGTGCCAGCAGCTTAGAACAGGGGAGCAATCAGCCCCAGCATTTT.